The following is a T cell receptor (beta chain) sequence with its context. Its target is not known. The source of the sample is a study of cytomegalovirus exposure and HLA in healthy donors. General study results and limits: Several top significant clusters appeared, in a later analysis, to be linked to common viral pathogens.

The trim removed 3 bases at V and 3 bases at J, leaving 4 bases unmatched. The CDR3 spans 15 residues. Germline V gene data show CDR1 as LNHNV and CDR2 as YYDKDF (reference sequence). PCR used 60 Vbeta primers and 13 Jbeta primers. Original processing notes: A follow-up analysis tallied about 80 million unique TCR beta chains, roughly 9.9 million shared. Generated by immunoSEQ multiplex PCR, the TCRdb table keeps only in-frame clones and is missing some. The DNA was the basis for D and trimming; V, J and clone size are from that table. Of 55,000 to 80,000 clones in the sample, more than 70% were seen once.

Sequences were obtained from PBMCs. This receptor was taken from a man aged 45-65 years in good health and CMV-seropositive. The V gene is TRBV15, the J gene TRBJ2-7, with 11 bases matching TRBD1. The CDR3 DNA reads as TGTGCCACCAGCAGGACCGGGACAGGGGGCTACGAGCAGTACTTC. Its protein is CATSRTGTGGYEQYF.